These 19 T cell receptor beta chains were sequenced from one sample in a study of PD-L1 blockade in urothelial cancer (dated by TCRdb to the late 2010s). Receptor libraries were prepared by the immunoSEQ multiplex PCR assay. In its TCRdb copy, this immuneACCESS table keeps in-frame sequences only and misses some clones. Where compared with another copy, unresolved V genes explain less than half of these, and the others have no known cause. In all, the sample holds about 74,000 clones, and roughly 90% of those were seen once. The top ten clonotypes cover approximately 5% of the sample. In light of the paper, this sample's time point label describes: pretreatment peripheral blood. Sequenced here: PBMCs, sampled around atezolizumab (anti-PD-L1) treatment. The receptor source for this set is a man in his 70s with urothelial cancer.

The chain couples TRBV6-1 to TRBJ2-1; TRBD2 aligns across 12 bases. Germline-derived CDR1 and CDR2 are MNHNS and SASEGT. The junction had 1 base not matched to a gene; V was cut back by 4 bases and J by 9 bases. This CDR3 is built from 13 residues. The CDR3 DNA sequence: TGTGCCAGCAGTGGGACTAGCGGGGTTGAGCAGTTCTTC. Translation gives CASSGTSGVEQFF.

The chain uses TRBV9 and TRBJ2-3, with 7 bases matching TRBD2. There are 17 residues in the CDR3. Germline loops: CDR1 SGDLS, CDR2 YYNGEE. V was clipped by 0 bases and J by 5 bases; unmatched bases: 12. The CDR3 nucleotides read TGTGCCAGCAGCGTAGATTTCCTAGCGGCGGTGCAAGATACGCAGTATTTT. This translates into CASSVDFLAAVQDTQYF.

The V and J genes are TRBV4-2 and TRBJ2-1; 10 bases line up with TRBD2. Trimming at V came to 6 bases and at J to 4 bases, leaving 6 bases not matched to a gene. The CDR3 has 15 residues. Germline V gene data show CDR1 as LGHNA and CDR2 as YNFKEQ. CDR3 residues: CASSVGTSEYNEQFF. The CDR3 DNA reads TGTGCCAGCAGTGTCGGGACTAGCGAATACAATGAGCAGTTCTTC.

The chain combines TRBV6-6 with TRBJ2-5; the match to TRBD2 covers 8 bases. Germline CDR1 and CDR2: MNHNY and SVGAGI (reference sequence). This CDR3 has 16 residues. V lost 5 bases and J lost 2; bases outside the gene matches: 10. The CDR3: CASSPDWSGGQETQYF. For the CDR3, the DNA is TGTGCCAGCAGTCCCGACTGGAGCGGGGGTCAAGAGACCCAGTACTTC.

The chain combines TRBV6-1 with TRBJ1-2; possible D gene TRBD1, 5 bases. Germline loops: CDR1 MNHNS, CDR2 SASEGT. The CDR3 is made up of 13 amino acids. The germline V and J ends were trimmed by 4 bases and 3 bases, with 9 bases remaining between them. CDR3 DNA sequence: TGTGCCAGCAGTGTCGACAGACACTATGGCTACACCTTC. Its protein product is CASSVDRHYGYTF.

V gene TRBV28 combines with J gene TRBJ1-4; D may be TRBD1 (5 bases). This CDR3 region has 13 residues. The ends were cut back, 5 bases at V and 6 bases at J, with 10 bases in the middle. The germline CDR1 and CDR2 sequences are MDHEN and SYDVKM. The CDR3 protein is CASSSRDYEKLFF. In DNA form, the CDR3 reads TGTGCCAGCAGTAGCAGGGATTATGAAAAACTGTTTTTT. The full variable domain, its missing parts supplied by reference TRBV28 and TRBJ1-4, is DVKVTQSSRYLVKRTGEKVFLECVQDMDHENMFWYRQDPGLGLRLIYFSYDVKMKEKGDIPEGYSVSREKKERFSLILESASTNQTSMYLCASSSRDYEKLFFGSGTQLSVL.

This clone was recorded once. The chain couples TRBV30 to TRBJ2-7, with 8 bases aligning to TRBD1. Losses at the gene ends were 0 bases for V and 2 bases for J; bases not matched to a gene: 0. CDR3 size: 13 residues. Germline CDR1 is GTSNPN and CDR2 is SVGIG (reference sequence). The CDR3 sequence is CAWSVQGAYEQYF. DNA for the CDR3: TGTGCCTGGAGTGTACAGGGGGCCTACGAGCAGTACTTC.

CDR3 in amino acids: CASSLVFRGQGYTF. In DNA, the CDR3 is TGCGCCAGCAGCTTGGTTTTCAGGGGACAAGGCTACACCTTC. The gene calls are TRBV5-1 and TRBJ1-2; the D gene is possibly TRBD1 (6 bases). Per the germline V gene, CDR1 is SGHRS and CDR2 is YFSETQ. This CDR3 region has 14 residues. V shed 0 bases and J shed 8 bases, with 14 bases lying between them. Complete variable domain (other parts from reference TRBV5-1 and TRBJ1-2): KAGVTQTPRYLIKTRGQQVTLSCSPISGHRSVSWYQQTPGQGLQFLFEYFSETQRNKGNFPGRFSGRQFSNSRSEMNVSTLELGDSALYLCASSLVFRGQGYTFGSGTRLTVV.

The rearrangement uses TRBV20-1 and TRBJ1-4; D call uncertain. This CDR3 comprises 10 residues. CDR1 is DFQATT and CDR2 is SNEGSKA in the germline V gene (reference sequence). The V end was cut by 3 bases, the J end by 8 bases, with 4 bases between. Written as DNA, the CDR3 is TGCAGTGCTAGTCAGGAAAAACTGTTTTTT. Translated, it gives CSASQEKLFF.

J is TRBJ2-1 and V is TRBV28; 12 bases fit TRBD2. There are 20 residues in the CDR3. CDR1 is MDHEN, CDR2 SYDVKM, per germline. Trimming cost V 1 base and J 5 bases; bases outside gene matches: 15. CDR3 region: CASSLSRLAGALSVHNEQFF. DNA for the CDR3: TGTGCCAGCAGTTTATCCCGACTAGCGGGAGCCTTATCCGTCCACAATGAGCAGTTCTTC.

The V and J genes are TRBV5-4 and TRBJ2-7; 13 positions agree with TRBD2. Trimming removed 0 bases from V and 2 bases from J; junction bases left unmatched: 5. CDR3 length equals 17 residues. Germline V CDR1 and CDR2: SGHNT, YYREEE (reference sequence). CDR3 DNA: TGTGCCAGCAGCTTGGGGTCACTAGCGGGAGGGCCCTACGAGCAGTACTTC. This gives the protein CASSLGSLAGGPYEQYF. Together with reference TRBV5-4 and TRBJ2-7, the CDR3 gives the full variable domain: ETGVTQSPTHLIKTRGQQVTLRCSSQSGHNTVSWYQQALGQGPQFIFQYYREEENGRGNFPPRFSGLQFPNYSSELNVNALELDDSALYLCASSLGSLAGGPYEQYFGPGTRLTVT.

Here the CDR3 reads CASSPTAAGELFF. CDR3 coding DNA: TGTGCCAGCTCACCCACAGCGGCCGGGGAGCTGTTTTTT. V usage is TRBV18 and J usage is TRBJ2-2; TRBD2 is a possible D gene (5 bases). V lost 3 bases, J lost 6 bases, and 8 bases lay in between. CDR3 length equals 13 residues. Germline assignment: CDR1 KGHSH and CDR2 LQKENI.

This clone is a singleton in its sample. This chain links TRBV19 with TRBJ1-5; D not resolved. The germline V gene encodes CDR1 LNHDA and CDR2 SQIVND (reference sequence). The CDR3 has 14 amino acids. V lost 5 bases to trimming and J lost 2 bases, with 10 bases between them. The CDR3 is CASSRREGNQPQHF. The CDR3, as DNA: TGTGCCAGTAGTCGGAGGGAGGGCAATCAGCCCCAGCATTTT.

The CDR3 region is CASSDAGSQQPQHF. The CDR3, as DNA: TGCGCCAGCAGTGATGCGGGTTCCCAACAGCCCCAGCATTTT. The rearrangement uses TRBV10-2 and TRBJ1-5; D unresolved. In germline, CDR1 is WSHSY, CDR2 SAAADI. This CDR3 comprises 14 residues. Trimming stripped 3 bases from V and 7 bases from J, with 13 bases between.

The chain has TRBV30 and TRBJ2-3, with TRBD2 matching over 10 bases. In germline, CDR1 is GTSNPN, CDR2 SVGIG (reference sequence). Trimming removed 3 bases from V and 2 bases from J; junction bases left unmatched: 8. The CDR3 covers 16 residues. CDR3 sequence (DNA): TGTGCCTGGAGGGGTCGAACTAGCGGGGCCACAGATACGCAGTATTTT. This translates into CAWRGRTSGATDTQYF. Full variable domain (remainder filled in from reference TRBV30 and TRBJ2-3): SQTIHQWPATLVQPVGSPLSLECTVEGTSNPNLYWYRQAAGRGLQLLFYSVGIGQISSEVPQNLSASRPQDRQFILSSKKLLLSDSGFYLCAWRGRTSGATDTQYFGPGTRLTVL.

In its sample, this clone was seen once. The chain employs TRBV28 and TRBJ2-7; the D is unclear. The germline gives CDR1 MDHEN, CDR2 SYDVKM. The V end was cut by 6 bases, the J end by 2 bases, with 5 bases between. This CDR3 comprises 11 residues. The CDR3 DNA is TGTGCCAGCAGCCGGGCCTACGAGCAGTACTTC. This encodes CASSRAYEQYF.

The chain links TRBV7-6 to TRBJ2-1; D possibly corresponds to TRBD2 (5 bases). Trimming stripped 0 bases from V and 7 bases from J, with 10 bases between. In germline, CDR1 is SGHVS, CDR2 FNYEAQ. CDR3 length equals 14 residues. The CDR3 region has the DNA TGTGCCAGCAGCTTAGCGCTAGCATGGAATGAGCAGTTCTTC. Protein: CASSLALAWNEQFF.

The chain combines TRBV7-9 with TRBJ2-7; weak D call: TRBD1 (6 bases). Germline V gene data show CDR1 as SEHNR and CDR2 as FQNEAQ (reference sequence). V gave up 1 base and J gave up 5 bases, with 15 bases separating them. The CDR3 extends over 15 amino acids. CDR3 nucleotide sequence: TGTGCCAGCAGCTTAGTAGAGCAGGGGCGAAACGAGCAGTACTTC. It is translated as CASSLVEQGRNEQYF.

The genes are TRBV11-2 and TRBJ1-1; D is undetermined. The V and J ends lost 5 bases and 1 base respectively, with 8 bases between them. This CDR3 is 13 amino acids long. Germline V gene lookup returns CDR1 SGHAT and CDR2 FQNNGV. The DNA of the CDR3 is TGTGCCAGCAGCCAACAGCAGAACACTGAAGCTTTCTTT. This codes for CASSQQQNTEAFF.